A selection of T cell receptor beta chains follows, all from one sample in a study of type 1 regulatory T cells. Each CDR3 protein is one row after TCRdb ran MiXCR on the reads. Of more than 60,000 distinct CDR3 sequences listed, roughly two thirds are singletons. Their antigen targets remain unknown. What was sequenced was cultured non-Tr1 T cells, either the whole culture or a sorted T cell fraction (not recorded which). These receptors originate from a human donor in good health. CDR3s include the opening cysteine and the closing phenylalanine or tryptophan. A D gene is named only where the DNA matches it firmly. Some rows mark clone size as missing; the rest say once, few, many or name a class of expanded clone.

cdr3_aa: CASSRALAGVNEQFF; cdr3_nt: TGTGCCAGCAGCCGTGCACTAGCGGGAGTCAATGAGCAGTTCTTC; v_call: TRBV7-9; d_call: TRBD2; clone_size: few; j_call: TRBJ2-1
cdr3_aa: CSARAGLAHRTDTQYF; cdr3_nt: TGCAGTGCTAGAGCCGGACTAGCGCACAGGACAGATACGCAGTATTTT; v_call: TRBV20-1; d_call: TRBD2; clone_size: once; j_call: TRBJ2-3
cdr3_aa: CASSHHTGLKTEAFF; cdr3_nt: TGTGCCAGCAGCCACCACACAGGGTTGAAGACTGAAGCTTTCTTT; v_call: TRBV14; d_call: .; clone_size: .; j_call: TRBJ1-1
cdr3_aa: CASSSKGVSNQPQHF; cdr3_nt: TGTGCCAGCAGCTCAAAGGGTGTTAGCAATCAGCCCCAGCATTTT; v_call: TRBV6-6; d_call: .; clone_size: .; j_call: TRBJ1-5
cdr3_aa: CASLRAGHEQYF; cdr3_nt: TGTGCCAGCCTCCGGGCAGGGCATGAGCAGTACTTC; v_call: TRBV13; d_call: .; clone_size: few; j_call: TRBJ2-7
cdr3_aa: CASSLSGRPNNSPLHF; cdr3_nt: TGTGCCAGCAGCTTGTCCGGACGGCCGAATAATTCACCCCTCCACTTT; v_call: TRBV7-6; d_call: .; clone_size: .; j_call: TRBJ1-6
cdr3_aa: CASSPLDRGGGYTF; cdr3_nt: TGTGCCAGCTCACCCCTTGACAGGGGGGGAGGCTACACCTTC; v_call: TRBV18; d_call: TRBD1; clone_size: .; j_call: TRBJ1-2
cdr3_aa: CASSQQGYTGELFF; cdr3_nt: TGCGCCAGCAGCCAACAGGGATACACCGGGGAGCTGTTTTTT; v_call: TRBV5-1; d_call: .; clone_size: .; j_call: TRBJ2-2
cdr3_aa: CASSLGLASNEQFF; cdr3_nt: TGCGCCAGCAGCTTGGGCCTAGCGAGTAATGAGCAGTTCTTC; v_call: TRBV5-1; d_call: .; clone_size: few; j_call: TRBJ2-1
cdr3_aa: CSATDTGAYGYTF; cdr3_nt: TGCAGCGCCACGGATACGGGAGCCTATGGCTACACCTTC; v_call: TRBV29-1; d_call: .; clone_size: .; j_call: TRBJ1-2
cdr3_aa: CATSSWTSGRELDTQYF; cdr3_nt: TGTGCCACCAGTAGTTGGACTAGCGGGAGAGAACTAGATACGCAGTATTTT; v_call: TRBV24-1; d_call: TRBD2; clone_size: .; j_call: TRBJ2-3
cdr3_aa: CASSPIRGREEKLFF; cdr3_nt: TGTGCCAGCAGCCCCATCCGGGGTCGCGAGGAAAAACTATTTTTT; v_call: TRBV11-2; d_call: .; clone_size: .; j_call: TRBJ1-4
cdr3_aa: CASSLAPTTGRTDTQYF; cdr3_nt: TGCGCCAGCAGCTTAGCCCCGACTACCGGTAGGACAGATACGCAGTATTTT; v_call: TRBV5-1; d_call: .; clone_size: medium-sized; j_call: TRBJ2-3
cdr3_aa: CASRLAGGDNEQFF; cdr3_nt: TGTGCCAGCAGACTAGCGGGAGGGGACAATGAGCAGTTCTTC; v_call: TRBV25-1; d_call: TRBD2; clone_size: .; j_call: TRBJ2-1
cdr3_aa: CASSYYRGGGNEQFF; cdr3_nt: TGTGCCAGCAGCTACTACCGCGGGGGGGGCAATGAGCAGTTCTTC; v_call: TRBV28; d_call: TRBD2; clone_size: once; j_call: TRBJ2-1
cdr3_aa: CASSFGTSGKETQYF; cdr3_nt: TGTGCCAGCAGTTTCGGGACTAGCGGGAAGGAGACCCAGTACTTC; v_call: TRBV5-6; d_call: TRBD2; clone_size: .; j_call: TRBJ2-5
cdr3_aa: CASSAAGRGNQPQHF; cdr3_nt: TGTGCCAGCAGCGCGGCGGGTCGGGGCAATCAGCCCCAGCATTTT; v_call: TRBV7-2; d_call: .; clone_size: .; j_call: TRBJ1-5
cdr3_aa: CASRISGRVREQFF; cdr3_nt: TGTGCCAGCAGAATTAGCGGGAGGGTTCGTGAGCAGTTCTTC; v_call: TRBV7-2; d_call: TRBD2; clone_size: .; j_call: TRBJ2-1
cdr3_aa: CASSQDWGLGTSGSNYEQYF; cdr3_nt: TGTGCCAGCAGCCAAGATTGGGGGTTAGGGACTAGCGGGAGTAACTACGAGCAGTACTTC; v_call: TRBV4-2; d_call: TRBD2; clone_size: .; j_call: TRBJ2-7
cdr3_aa: CASSLSSGGGNTQYF; cdr3_nt: TGTGCCAGCAGCTTATCGAGCGGAGGGGGAAATACGCAGTATTTT; v_call: TRBV7-3; d_call: .; clone_size: .; j_call: TRBJ2-3
cdr3_aa: CASSQESGTYGYTF; cdr3_nt: TGTGCCAGCAGCCAAGAGAGCGGGACCTATGGCTACACCTTC; v_call: TRBV3-1; d_call: .; clone_size: .; j_call: TRBJ1-2
cdr3_aa: CASSPPLSLAGPQETQYF; cdr3_nt: TGTGCCAGCTCACCACCCCTGTCGTTAGCGGGACCTCAAGAGACCCAGTACTTC; v_call: TRBV18; d_call: TRBD2; clone_size: once; j_call: TRBJ2-5
cdr3_aa: CASSYSDSYEQYF; cdr3_nt: TGTGCCAGCAGTTACTCGGACTCCTACGAGCAGTACTTC; v_call: TRBV6-5; d_call: .; clone_size: .; j_call: TRBJ2-7
cdr3_aa: CASRYRLAGGGQETQYF; cdr3_nt: TGTGCCAGCAGATACCGACTAGCGGGAGGAGGTCAAGAGACCCAGTACTTC; v_call: TRBV27; d_call: TRBD2; clone_size: .; j_call: TRBJ2-5
cdr3_aa: CASKQGGGLDEQFF; cdr3_nt: TGTGCCAGCAAACAGGGCGGGGGCCTGGATGAGCAGTTCTTC; v_call: TRBV6-2/TRBV6-3; d_call: .; clone_size: once; j_call: TRBJ2-1
cdr3_aa: CASSPDQRNTFNEQFF; cdr3_nt: TGCGCCAGCAGCCCGGACCAGCGGAACACTTTCAATGAGCAGTTCTTC; v_call: TRBV5-1; d_call: .; clone_size: once; j_call: TRBJ2-1
cdr3_aa: CAIRRTVLDDTGEQFF; cdr3_nt: TGTGCCATCAGGAGGACAGTGCTCGATGACACCGGGGAGCAGTTTTTT; v_call: TRBV10-3; d_call: .; clone_size: .; j_call: TRBJ2-2
cdr3_aa: CASSSRDQETHYF; cdr3_nt: TGTGCCAGCAGCTCAAGGGACCAAGAGACCCACTACTTC; v_call: TRBV5-6; d_call: .; clone_size: .; j_call: TRBJ2-5
cdr3_aa: CASSQRGRDYGYTF; cdr3_nt: TGTGCCAGCAGTCAGCGGGGAAGGGACTATGGCTACACCTTC; v_call: TRBV12-3/TRBV12-4; d_call: .; clone_size: .; j_call: TRBJ1-2
cdr3_aa: CASSPRAGTSPNEQFF; cdr3_nt: TGTGCCAGCAGTCCCCGGGCCGGGACTAGCCCGAATGAGCAGTTCTTC; v_call: TRBV12-3/TRBV12-4; d_call: TRBD2; clone_size: .; j_call: TRBJ2-1
cdr3_aa: CAISDPFTGGQGTDTLYF; cdr3_nt: TGTGCCATCAGTGATCCATTTACGGGGGGACAGGGCACAGATACGCTGTATTTT; v_call: TRBV10-3; d_call: TRBD1; clone_size: .; j_call: TRBJ2-3
cdr3_aa: CASGDLGSEAFF; cdr3_nt: TGTGCCAGCGGGGATCTAGGTTCTGAAGCTTTCTTT; v_call: TRBV7-3; d_call: .; clone_size: .; j_call: TRBJ1-1
cdr3_aa: CASSLAILVHEQFF; cdr3_nt: TGCGCCAGCAGCTTGGCCATACTAGTTCATGAGCAGTTCTTC; v_call: TRBV5-1; d_call: .; clone_size: few; j_call: TRBJ2-1
cdr3_aa: CASVPGTDTQYF; cdr3_nt: TGTGCCAGCGTTCCGGGCACAGATACGCAGTATTTT; v_call: TRBV11-2; d_call: .; clone_size: few; j_call: TRBJ2-3
cdr3_aa: CASRPTLAGDYNEQFF; cdr3_nt: TGCGCCAGCAGACCAACCCTAGCGGGAGATTACAATGAGCAGTTCTTC; v_call: TRBV5-1; d_call: TRBD2; clone_size: .; j_call: TRBJ2-1
cdr3_aa: CASSLCREALYNEQFF; cdr3_nt: TGTGCCAGCAGCTTATGTCGGGAGGCTCTATACAATGAGCAGTTCTTC; v_call: TRBV11-3; d_call: TRBD2; clone_size: .; j_call: TRBJ2-1
cdr3_aa: CASSITGQVYEQYF; cdr3_nt: TGTGCCAGCAGCATTACAGGACAGGTCTACGAGCAGTACTTC; v_call: TRBV7-9; d_call: TRBD1; clone_size: .; j_call: TRBJ2-7